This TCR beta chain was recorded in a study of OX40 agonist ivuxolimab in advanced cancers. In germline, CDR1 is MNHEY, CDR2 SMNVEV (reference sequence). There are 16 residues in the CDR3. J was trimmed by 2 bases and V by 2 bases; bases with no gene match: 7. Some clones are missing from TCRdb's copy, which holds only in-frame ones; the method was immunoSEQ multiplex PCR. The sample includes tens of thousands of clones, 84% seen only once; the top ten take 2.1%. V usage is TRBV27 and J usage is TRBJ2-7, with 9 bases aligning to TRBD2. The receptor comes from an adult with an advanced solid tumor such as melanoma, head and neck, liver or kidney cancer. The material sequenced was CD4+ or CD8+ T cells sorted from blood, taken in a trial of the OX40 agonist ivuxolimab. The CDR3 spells CASSLGVAGVTYEQYF. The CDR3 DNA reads TGTGCCAGCAGTTTAGGGGTAGCGGGAGTAACCTACGAGCAGTACTTC.